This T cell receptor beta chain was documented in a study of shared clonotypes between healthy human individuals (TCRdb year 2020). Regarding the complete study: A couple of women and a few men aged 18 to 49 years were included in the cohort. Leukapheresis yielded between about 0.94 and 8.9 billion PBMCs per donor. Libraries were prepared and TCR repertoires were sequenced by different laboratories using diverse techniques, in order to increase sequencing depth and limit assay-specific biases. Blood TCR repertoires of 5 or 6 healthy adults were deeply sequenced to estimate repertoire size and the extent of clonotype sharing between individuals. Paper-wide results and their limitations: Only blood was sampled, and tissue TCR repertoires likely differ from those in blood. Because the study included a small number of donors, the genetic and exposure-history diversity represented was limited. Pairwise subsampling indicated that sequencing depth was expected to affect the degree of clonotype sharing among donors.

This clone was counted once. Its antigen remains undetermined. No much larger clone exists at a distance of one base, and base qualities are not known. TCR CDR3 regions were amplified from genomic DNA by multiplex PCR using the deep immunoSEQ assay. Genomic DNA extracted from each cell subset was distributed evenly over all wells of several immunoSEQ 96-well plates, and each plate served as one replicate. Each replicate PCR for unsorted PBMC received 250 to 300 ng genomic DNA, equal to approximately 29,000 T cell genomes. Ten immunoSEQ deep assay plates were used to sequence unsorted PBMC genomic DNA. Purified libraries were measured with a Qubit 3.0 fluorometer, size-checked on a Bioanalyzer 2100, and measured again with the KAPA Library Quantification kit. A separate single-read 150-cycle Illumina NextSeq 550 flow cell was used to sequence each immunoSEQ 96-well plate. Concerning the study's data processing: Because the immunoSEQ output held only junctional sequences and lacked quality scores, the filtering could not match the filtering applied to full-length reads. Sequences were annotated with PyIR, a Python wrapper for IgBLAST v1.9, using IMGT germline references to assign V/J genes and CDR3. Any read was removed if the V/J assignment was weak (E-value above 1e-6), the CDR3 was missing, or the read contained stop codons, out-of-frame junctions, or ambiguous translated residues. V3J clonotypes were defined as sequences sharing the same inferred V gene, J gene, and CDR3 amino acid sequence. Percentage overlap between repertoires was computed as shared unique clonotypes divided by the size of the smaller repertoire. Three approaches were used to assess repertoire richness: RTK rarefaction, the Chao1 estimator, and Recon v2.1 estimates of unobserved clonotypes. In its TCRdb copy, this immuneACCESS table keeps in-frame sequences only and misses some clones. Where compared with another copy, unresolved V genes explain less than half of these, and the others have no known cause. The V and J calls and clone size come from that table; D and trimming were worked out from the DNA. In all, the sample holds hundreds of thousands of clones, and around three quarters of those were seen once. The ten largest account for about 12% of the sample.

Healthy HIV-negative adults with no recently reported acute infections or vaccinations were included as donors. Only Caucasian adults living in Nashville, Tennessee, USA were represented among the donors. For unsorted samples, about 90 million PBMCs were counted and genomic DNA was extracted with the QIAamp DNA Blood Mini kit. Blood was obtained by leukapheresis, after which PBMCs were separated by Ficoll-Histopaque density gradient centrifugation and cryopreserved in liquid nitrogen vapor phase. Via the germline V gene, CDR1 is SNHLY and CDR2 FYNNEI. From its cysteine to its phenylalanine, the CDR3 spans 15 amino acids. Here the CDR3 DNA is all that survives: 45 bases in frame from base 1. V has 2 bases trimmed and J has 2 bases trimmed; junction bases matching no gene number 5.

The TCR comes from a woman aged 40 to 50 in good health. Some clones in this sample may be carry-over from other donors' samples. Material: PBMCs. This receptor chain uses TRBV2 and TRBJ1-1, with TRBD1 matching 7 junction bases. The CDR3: CASSERAGGNTEAFF. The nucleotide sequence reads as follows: TGTGCCAGCAGTGAACGGGCAGGGGGAAACACTGAAGCTTTCTTT.